The entry below describes one TCR beta chain. The antigen is not known. This same CDR3 is encoded by further DNA sequences in the sample. The sample comes from a study of PD-1 blockade in classical Hodgkin lymphoma. This CDR3 has 13 amino acids. CDR1 and CDR2 (germline): SGHRS, YFSETQ. Trimming removed 3 bases from V and 1 base from J, with 7 bases in between. The data were produced by immunoSEQ multiplex PCR, yet TCRdb's version contains in-frame clones alone and is incomplete. The table has around 30,000 clones, about four fifths seen once. Findings and caveats of the study: A reduction in baseline TCR diversity was reportedly seen in newly diagnosed patients relative to healthy donors.

Every patient relapsed after autologous stem cell transplantation, and brentuximab vedotin exposure varied. This specimen consisted of peripheral blood mononuclear cells (PBMCs), obtained at baseline. This chain joins TRBV5-1 and TRBJ1-1; D is possibly TRBD1 (6 bases). This sequence was found in a human donor with classical Hodgkin lymphoma. The CDR3 DNA is TGCGCCAGCAGCTCACAGGGGAACACTGAAGCTTTCTTT. Its translation: CASSSQGNTEAFF.